This paragraph reports one T cell receptor beta chain. MiXCR, applied by TCRdb to the 5' RACE reads, yields one record per CDR3 protein. The sample includes hundreds of thousands of distinct CDR3 sequences, roughly 9.7% of them seen just once. This sample stems from a study of identical twins. The CDR3 is 15 residues long. Germline V gene data show CDR1 as DFQATT and CDR2 as SNEGSKA (reference sequence). The V end was cut by 3 bases, the J end by 9 bases, with 21 bases between. These data were also reused for a study on yellow fever vaccine responses in identical twins.

The sequence was obtained from a woman in her late teens or twenties in good health. The sequencing input was CD8+ T cells sorted from blood. This sequence joins TRBV20-1 and TRBJ2-1; TRBD2 is a possible D gene (7 bases). The CDR3 region has the DNA TGCAGTGCTAGTACCTTTACGGGGGGCGCAGGTGAGCAGTTCTTC. Translating gives CSASTFTGGAGEQFF.